This passage covers 10 T cell receptor beta chains from one sample sequenced in a study of blood T cell repertoires in COVID-19. Libraries were prepared by immunoSEQ multiplex PCR; TCRdb keeps only in-frame clonotypes and omits some of them. This repertoire shows 40,000 to 45,000 clones, 80% to 90% found once; its top ten account for 3.5% to 5%. Sequenced: peripheral blood. The source is a man in his forties with COVID-19, enrolled during active disease.

The chain has TRBV5-1 and TRBJ2-1; D uncertain. The CDR3 contains 14 residues. Germline assignment: CDR1 SGHRS and CDR2 YFSETQ. The V end lost 5 bases, the J end lost 6 bases, and 15 bases lay between the germline ends. The CDR3 DNA reads TGCGCCAGCAGGGCTTCCTCGGCGGTCAATGAGCAGTTCTTC. It codes for CASRASSAVNEQFF.

The gene calls are TRBV7-9 and TRBJ1-4; 9 positions match TRBD1. The V segment lost 5 bases and the J segment 3 bases; nucleotides outside the gene matches: 1. CDR1 SEHNR and CDR2 FQNEAQ come from the germline V gene (reference sequence). The CDR3 runs to 14 residues. The DNA for the CDR3 is TGTGCCAGCAGCCGACAGGGGGCTAATGAAAAACTGTTTTTT. Translated, it gives CASSRQGANEKLFF.

The gene calls are TRBV3-1 (or the pseudogene TRBV3-2) and TRBJ1-1; the D gene is possibly TRBD1 (5 bases). This CDR3 region has 15 residues. V was clipped by 1 base and J by 3 bases, with 12 bases between them. The germline V gene encodes CDR1 LGHDT and CDR2 YNNKEL (reference sequence). CDR3 bases: TGTGCCAGCAGCCAAGGGGTTACAGGAGACACTGAAGCTTTCTTT. Protein product: CASSQGVTGDTEAFF.

The chain is built from TRBV24-1 and TRBJ2-2; TRBD2 matches at 11 bases. Germline lookup yields CDR1 KGHDR and CDR2 SFDVKD. V shed 3 bases, J shed 1 base, and the junction held 3 bases outside the gene matches. The CDR3 has 17 amino acids. The CDR3 spells CATSDPGLAGNTGELFF. The CDR3 DNA follows: TGTGCCACCAGTGATCCTGGACTAGCGGGGAACACCGGGGAGCTGTTTTTT.

The chain links TRBV2 to TRBJ1-5, with 8 bases that match TRBD1. The CDR3 has 13 amino acids. Germline CDR1 SNHLY, CDR2 FYNNEI. The V segment lost 4 bases and the J segment 4 bases; nucleotides outside the gene matches: 0. The CDR3: CASSGTGNQPQHF. The CDR3 nucleotides are TGTGCCAGCAGTGGGACAGGGAATCAGCCCCAGCATTTT.

This clone showed up just a few times. The chain carries TRBV7-8 and TRBJ2-7; D is possibly TRBD1 (6 bases). V lost 5 bases and J lost 0, with 11 bases in between. The CDR3 totals 14 residues. The germline V gene has CDR1 SGHVS and CDR2 FQNEAQ. CDR3 in amino acids: CASSTRDNSYEQYF. The CDR3, as DNA: TGTGCCAGCAGCACTCGGGACAACTCCTACGAGCAGTACTTC.

The V gene is TRBV3-1 (or the pseudogene TRBV3-2), the J gene TRBJ2-5; D not certain. Germline V gives CDR1 LGHDT, CDR2 YNNKEL (reference sequence). The CDR3 sequence is 15 residues long. Between the trimmed V and J ends, which lost 4 bases and 4 bases, there was a span of 16 bases. The CDR3 DNA sequence: TGTGCCAGCAGCCCGTCAATCGTGACGGGAGAGACCCAGTACTTC. Its translation is CASSPSIVTGETQYF.

This clone was counted only a few times. This chain joins TRBV10-3 and TRBJ1-6; a possible D gene is TRBD1 (6 bases). The ends were cut back, 2 bases at V and 7 bases at J, with 15 bases in the middle. Germline V gene lookup returns CDR1 ENHRY and CDR2 SYGVKD. The CDR3 is made up of 16 amino acids. The CDR3 DNA sequence: TGTGCCATCAGTGAGGTGGGTGGGACATCAAATTCACCCCTCCACTTT. Amino acid sequence: CAISEVGGTSNSPLHF.

This chain links TRBV13 with TRBJ1-6; TRBD1 matches at 9 bases. Unmatched junction bases numbered 9, after V lost 5 bases and J lost 7 bases. Germline lookup yields CDR1 PRHDT and CDR2 FYEKMQ (reference sequence). There are 16 residues in the CDR3. Here the CDR3 reads CASSPPGTGSNSPLHF. CDR3 bases: TGTGCCAGCAGCCCACCCGGGACAGGGTCCAATTCACCCCTCCACTTT.

This clone was seen only once. The V and J genes are TRBV7-2 and TRBJ1-2; 9 bases agree with TRBD1. The V gene's germline CDR1 is SGHTA and CDR2 FQGNSA. J lost 4 bases, V lost 4 bases, and 10 bases had no gene match. CDR3 length: 16 residues. CDR3 sequence: CASSSSGQGFVYGYTF. CDR3 nucleotides: TGTGCCAGCAGCTCCTCAGGACAGGGGTTCGTCTATGGCTACACCTTC.